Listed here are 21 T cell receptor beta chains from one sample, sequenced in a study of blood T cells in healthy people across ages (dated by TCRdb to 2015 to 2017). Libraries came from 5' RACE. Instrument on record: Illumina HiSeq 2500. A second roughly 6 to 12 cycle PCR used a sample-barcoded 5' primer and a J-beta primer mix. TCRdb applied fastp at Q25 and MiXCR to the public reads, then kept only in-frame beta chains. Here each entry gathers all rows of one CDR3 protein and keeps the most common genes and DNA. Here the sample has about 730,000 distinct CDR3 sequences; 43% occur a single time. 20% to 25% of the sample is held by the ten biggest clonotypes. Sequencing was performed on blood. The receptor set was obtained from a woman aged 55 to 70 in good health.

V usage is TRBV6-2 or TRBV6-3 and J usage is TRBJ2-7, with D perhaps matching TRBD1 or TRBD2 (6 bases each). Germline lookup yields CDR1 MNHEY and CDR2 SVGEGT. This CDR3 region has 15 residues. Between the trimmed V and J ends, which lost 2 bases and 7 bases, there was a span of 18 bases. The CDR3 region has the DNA TGTGCCAGCAGTTACAGAGGTGGGGGGCTTGAGGAGCAGTACTTC. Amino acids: CASSYRGGGLEEQYF.

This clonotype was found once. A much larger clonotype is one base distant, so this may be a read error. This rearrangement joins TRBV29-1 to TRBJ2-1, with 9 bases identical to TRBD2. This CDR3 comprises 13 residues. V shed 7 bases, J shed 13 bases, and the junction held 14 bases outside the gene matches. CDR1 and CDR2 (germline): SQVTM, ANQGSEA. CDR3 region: CSEASGVRETQFF. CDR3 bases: TGCAGCGAGGCTAGCGGGGTGAGAGAGACCCAGTTCTTC.

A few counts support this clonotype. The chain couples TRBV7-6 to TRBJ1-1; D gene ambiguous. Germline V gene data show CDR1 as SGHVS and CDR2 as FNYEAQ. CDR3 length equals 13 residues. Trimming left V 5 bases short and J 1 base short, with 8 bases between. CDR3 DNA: TGTGCCAGCAGCGTAGGAAAGAACACTGAAGCTTTCTTT. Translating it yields CASSVGKNTEAFF.

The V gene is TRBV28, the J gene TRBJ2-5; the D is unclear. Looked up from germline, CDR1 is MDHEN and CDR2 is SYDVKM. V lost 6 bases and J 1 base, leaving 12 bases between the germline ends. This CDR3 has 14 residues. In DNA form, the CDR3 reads TGTGCCAGCAGGACACCAAATCTCCAAGAGACCCAGTACTTC. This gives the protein CASRTPNLQETQYF.

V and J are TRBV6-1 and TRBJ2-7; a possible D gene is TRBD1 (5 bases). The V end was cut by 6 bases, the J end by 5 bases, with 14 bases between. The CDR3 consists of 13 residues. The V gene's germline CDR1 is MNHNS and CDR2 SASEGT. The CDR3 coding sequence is TGTGCCAGCAGCAAACCAGGGTTTCACGAGCAGTACTTC. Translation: CASSKPGFHEQYF.

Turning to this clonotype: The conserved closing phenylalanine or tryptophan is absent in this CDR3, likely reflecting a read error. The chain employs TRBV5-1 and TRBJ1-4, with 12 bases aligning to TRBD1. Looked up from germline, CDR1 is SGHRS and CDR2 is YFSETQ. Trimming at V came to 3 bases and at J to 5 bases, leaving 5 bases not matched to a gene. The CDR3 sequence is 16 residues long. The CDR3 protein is CASSSGQGAENEKLFL. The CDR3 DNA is TGCGCCAGCAGCTCGGGACAGGGGGCCGAGAATGAAAAACTGTTTCTT.

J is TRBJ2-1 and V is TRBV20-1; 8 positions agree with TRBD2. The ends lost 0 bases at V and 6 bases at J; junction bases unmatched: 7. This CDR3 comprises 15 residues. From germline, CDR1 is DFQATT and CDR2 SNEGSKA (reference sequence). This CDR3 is CSARDYREGGNEQFF. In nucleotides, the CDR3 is TGCAGTGCTAGAGATTACCGGGAGGGAGGCAATGAGCAGTTCTTC.

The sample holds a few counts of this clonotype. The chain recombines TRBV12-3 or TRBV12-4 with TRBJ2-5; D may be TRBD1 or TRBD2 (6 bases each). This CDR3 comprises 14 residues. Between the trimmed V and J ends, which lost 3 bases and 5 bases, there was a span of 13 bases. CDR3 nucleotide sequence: TGTGCCAGCAGTTTGCAGGGGACTTCGGAGACCCAGTACTTC. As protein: CASSLQGTSETQYF.

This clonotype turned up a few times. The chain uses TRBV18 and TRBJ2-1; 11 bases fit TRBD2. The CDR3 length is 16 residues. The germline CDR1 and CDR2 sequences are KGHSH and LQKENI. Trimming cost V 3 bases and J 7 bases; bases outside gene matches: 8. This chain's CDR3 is CASSPDRLAGKNEQFF. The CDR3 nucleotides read TGTGCCAGCTCACCTGATAGACTAGCGGGAAAGAATGAGCAGTTCTTC.

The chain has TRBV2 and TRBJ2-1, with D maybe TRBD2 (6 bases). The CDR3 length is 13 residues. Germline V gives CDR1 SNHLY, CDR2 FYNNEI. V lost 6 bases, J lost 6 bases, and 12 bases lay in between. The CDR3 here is CASRGLAINEQFF. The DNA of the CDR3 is TGTGCCAGCAGGGGGCTAGCGATCAATGAGCAGTTCTTC.

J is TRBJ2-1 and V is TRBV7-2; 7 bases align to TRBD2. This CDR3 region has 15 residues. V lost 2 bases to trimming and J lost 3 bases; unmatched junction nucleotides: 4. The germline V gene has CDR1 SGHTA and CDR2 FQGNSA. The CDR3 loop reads CASSLLAEGYNEQFF. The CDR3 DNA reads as TGTGCCAGCAGCTTACTAGCGGAAGGCTACAATGAGCAGTTCTTC. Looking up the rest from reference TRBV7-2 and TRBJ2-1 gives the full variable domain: GAGVSQSPSNKVTEKGKDVELRCDPISGHTALYWYRQSLGQGLEFLIYFQGNSAPDKSGLPSDRFSAERTGGSVSTLTIQRTQQEDSAVYLCASSLLAEGYNEQFFGPGTRLTVL.

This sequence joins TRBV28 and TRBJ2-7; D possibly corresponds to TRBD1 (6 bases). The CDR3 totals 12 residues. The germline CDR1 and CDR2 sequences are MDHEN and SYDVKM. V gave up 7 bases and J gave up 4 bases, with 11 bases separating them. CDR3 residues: CASTHDRYEQYF. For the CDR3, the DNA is TGTGCCAGCACCCACGACAGGTACGAGCAGTACTTC.

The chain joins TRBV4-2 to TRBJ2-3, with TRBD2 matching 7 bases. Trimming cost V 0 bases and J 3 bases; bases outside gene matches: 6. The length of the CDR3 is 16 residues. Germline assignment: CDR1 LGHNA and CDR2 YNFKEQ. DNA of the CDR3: TGTGCCAGCAGCCAAGACGCGGGCGGGGGTACAGATACGCAGTATTTT. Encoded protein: CASSQDAGGGTDTQYF.

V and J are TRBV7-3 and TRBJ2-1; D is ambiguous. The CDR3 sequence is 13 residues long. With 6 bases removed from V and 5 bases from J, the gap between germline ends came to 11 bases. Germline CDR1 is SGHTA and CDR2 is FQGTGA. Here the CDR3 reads CASSSDLDNEQFF. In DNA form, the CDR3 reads TGTGCCAGCAGTTCCGACTTGGACAATGAGCAGTTCTTC. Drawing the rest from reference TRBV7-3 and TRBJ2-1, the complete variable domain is GAGVSQTPSNKVTEKGKYVELRCDPISGHTALYWYRQSLGQGPEFLIYFQGTGAADDSGLPNDRFFAVRPEGSVSTLKIQRTERGDSAVYLCASSSDLDNEQFFGPGTRLTVL.

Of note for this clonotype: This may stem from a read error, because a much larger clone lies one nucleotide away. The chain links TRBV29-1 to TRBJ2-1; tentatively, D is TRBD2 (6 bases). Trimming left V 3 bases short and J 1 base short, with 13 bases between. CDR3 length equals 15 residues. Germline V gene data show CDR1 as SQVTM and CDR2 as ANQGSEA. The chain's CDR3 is CSVDTRRGSYNEQFF. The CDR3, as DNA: TGCAGCGTTGACACCCGGAGGGGATCCTACAATGAGCAGTTCTTC.

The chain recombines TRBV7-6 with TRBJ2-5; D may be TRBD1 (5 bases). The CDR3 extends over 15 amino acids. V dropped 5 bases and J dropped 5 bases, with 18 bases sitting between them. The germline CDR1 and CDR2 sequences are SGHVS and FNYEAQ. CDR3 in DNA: TGTGCCAGCAGCATCGAGACAGTCGGAGTCGAGACCCAGTACTTC. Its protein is CASSIETVGVETQYF. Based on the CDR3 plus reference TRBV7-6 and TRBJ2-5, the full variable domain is GAGVSQSPRYKVTKRGQDVALRCDPISGHVSLYWYRQALGQGPEFLTYFNYEAQQDKSGLPNDRFSAERPEGSISTLTIQRTEQRDSAMYRCASSIETVGVETQYFGPGTRLLVL.

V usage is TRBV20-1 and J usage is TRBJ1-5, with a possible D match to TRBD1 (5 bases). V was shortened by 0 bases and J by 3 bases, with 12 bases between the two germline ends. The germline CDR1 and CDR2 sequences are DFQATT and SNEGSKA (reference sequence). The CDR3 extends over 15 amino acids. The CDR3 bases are TGCAGTGCTAGAGATCGGCGGGGGTACAATCAGCCCCAGCATTTT. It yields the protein CSARDRRGYNQPQHF.

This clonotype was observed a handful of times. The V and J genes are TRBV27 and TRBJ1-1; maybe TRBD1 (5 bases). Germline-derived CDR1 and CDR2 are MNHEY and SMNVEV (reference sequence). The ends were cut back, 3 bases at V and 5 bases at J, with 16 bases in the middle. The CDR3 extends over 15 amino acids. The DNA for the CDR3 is TGTGCCAGCAGTTTGGGCGGACACCTAGGGACTGAAGCTTTCTTT. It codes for CASSLGGHLGTEAFF.

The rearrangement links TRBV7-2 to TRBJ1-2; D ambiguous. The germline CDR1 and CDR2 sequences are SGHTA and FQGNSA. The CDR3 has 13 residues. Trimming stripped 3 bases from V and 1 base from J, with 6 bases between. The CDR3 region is CASSLENNYGYTF. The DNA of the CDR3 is TGTGCCAGCAGCTTGGAGAATAACTATGGCTACACCTTC.

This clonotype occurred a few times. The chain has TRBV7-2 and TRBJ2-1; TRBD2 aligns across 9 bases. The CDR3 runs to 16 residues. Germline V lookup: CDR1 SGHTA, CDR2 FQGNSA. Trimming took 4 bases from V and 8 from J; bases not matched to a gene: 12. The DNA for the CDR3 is TGTGCCAGCAGCTGGTCTGGCGGGGGGGGCGGCGATGAGCAGTTCTTC. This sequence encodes CASSWSGGGGGDEQFF.

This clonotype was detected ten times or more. CDR3 sequence: CASTYRDRSHEQYF. The CDR3 DNA reads as TGCGCCAGCACCTACCGGGACAGGTCCCACGAGCAGTACTTC. This chain links TRBV5-1 with TRBJ2-7, with 8 bases fitting TRBD1. J gave up 5 bases and V 6 bases, and 10 bases lay outside the gene matches. The CDR3 loop spans 14 amino acids. The germline gives CDR1 SGHRS, CDR2 YFSETQ.